The clone carrying this T cell receptor (beta chain) was seen only once. The target antigen is unknown. Profiled with immunoSEQ multiplex PCR; TCRdb holds only in-frame clones, not every one. The table lists roughly 100,000 clones, around 80% of them singletons. These data originate in a study of T cell responses to AZD1222 COVID-19 vaccine. Study-level results: Females made up more of the donors, who were largely white British, and clonal diversity may have come out too low.

Here the sequenced sample was peripheral blood, taken on day 0 of AZD1222 vaccination. This TCR was sampled from an adult in good health.

The CDR3 DNA reads TGTGCCAGCAGCCCAGGGGGCCAGAACACTGAAGCTTTCTTT. The encoded protein is CASSPGGQNTEAFF. The genes are TRBV5-4 and TRBJ1-1; 8 bases are shared with TRBD1. From germline, CDR1 is SGHNT and CDR2 YYREEE (reference sequence). The CDR3 runs 14 residues. Trimming took 4 bases from V and 1 from J; bases not matched to a gene: 3.